The 15 T cell receptor beta chains listed next were all sequenced from one sample in a study of T cell repertoires in cytomegalovirus infection. Their recognized antigens are unknown. From the reads, TCRdb called clonotypes with MiXCR, one entry per CDR3 protein. Here the sample spans some 350,000 distinct CDR3 sequences, just under 30% being singletons. This specimen consisted of cultured PBMCs, obtained from culture after CMV antigen stimulation. These receptors all stem from a human donor in good health (CMV status not recorded). Some clones in this sample may be carry-over from other donors' samples.

The V gene is TRBV24-1, the J gene TRBJ1-2; the D gene is possibly TRBD1 (6 bases). This CDR3 is built from 13 residues. Germline assignment: CDR1 KGHDR and CDR2 SFDVKD. The V gene lost 3 bases and the J gene lost 7 bases, with 11 bases spanning the gap. Here the CDR3 DNA reads TGTGCCACCAGTGATCCGAACAGGGCTGGCTACACCTTC. Its protein is CATSDPNRAGYTF.

J is TRBJ2-5 and V is TRBV19; TRBD2 agrees at 10 bases. V gave up 4 bases and J gave up 7 bases; unmatched junction bases: 9. CDR3 length: 15 amino acids. Germline-derived CDR1 and CDR2 are LNHDA and SQIVND (reference sequence). Here the CDR3 reads CASSSPSGGARTQYF. CDR3 DNA: TGTGCCAGTAGTAGCCCGAGCGGGGGGGCTAGGACCCAGTACTTC.

The V gene is TRBV7-2, the J gene TRBJ2-5, with D possibly being TRBD1 (6 bases). Germline-derived CDR1 and CDR2 are SGHTA and FQGNSA. The CDR3 runs to 16 residues. The V gene lost 1 base and the J gene lost 5 bases, with 17 bases spanning the gap. CDR3 sequence: CASSLGMGTGSETQYF. In DNA, the CDR3 is TGTGCCAGCAGCTTAGGAATGGGAACAGGGTCGGAGACCCAGTACTTC.

This clonotype was detected many times. This sequence joins TRBV18 and TRBJ1-1, with D hard to call. This CDR3 contains 13 residues. Germline V gives CDR1 KGHSH, CDR2 LQKENI. V was trimmed by 8 bases and J by 0 bases, leaving 10 bases between them. The CDR3 DNA sequence: TGTGCCAGCAGTCCCGACCTGAACACTGAAGCTTTCTTT. It translates to CASSPDLNTEAFF.

In this sample, this clonotype turned up a few times. The chain links TRBV28 to TRBJ2-5; 7 nucleotides line up with TRBD2. CDR1 and CDR2 (germline): MDHEN, SYDVKM. Trimming took 1 base from V and 3 from J; bases not matched to a gene: 5. The CDR3 length is 15 residues. The CDR3 DNA follows: TGTGCCAGCAGTTTATTTTGGACTAGAGAAGAGACCCAGTACTTC. Its translation is CASSLFWTREETQYF.

The sample holds a few counts of this clonotype. V usage is TRBV6-1 and J usage is TRBJ1-1, with 7 bases identical to TRBD1. Per the germline V gene, CDR1 is MNHNS and CDR2 is SASEGT. The CDR3 is 13 amino acids. Trimming cost V 5 bases and J 5 bases; bases outside gene matches: 5. This CDR3 is CASSWNRGTEAFF. CDR3 DNA sequence: TGTGCCAGCAGTTGGAACAGGGGAACTGAAGCTTTCTTT.

In the case of this clonotype: The junction and the germline gene differ at one end; a read error may be behind it. J is TRBJ1-4 and V is TRBV15; TRBD1 might be the D (6 bases). From germline, CDR1 is LNHNV and CDR2 YYDKDF (reference sequence). This CDR3 is built from 14 residues. Here the CDR3 reads CATSGEGGNEKLFF. The DNA for the CDR3 is TGTGCCACCAGCGGAGAAGGGGGTAATGAAAAACTGTTTTTT.

This clonotype was seen many times. The chain couples TRBV7-2 to TRBJ2-6; the D gene is possibly TRBD1 (5 bases). The germline V and J ends were trimmed by 3 bases and 1 base, with 10 bases remaining between them. CDR1 is SGHTA and CDR2 is FQGNSA in the germline V gene. The length of the CDR3 is 16 residues. DNA for the CDR3: TGTGCCAGCAGCTTCTACGCAGGGTCTGGGGCCAACGTCCTGACTTTC. Amino acids: CASSFYAGSGANVLTF.

This clonotype showed up just a few times. The CDR3 spells CASSMDLIYGYTF. The CDR3 DNA reads as TGTGCCAGTAGTATGGACCTGATTTATGGCTACACCTTC. The V call is TRBV19, the J call TRBJ1-2, with D hard to call. This CDR3 is 13 amino acids long. V was clipped by 3 bases and J by 5 bases, with 10 bases between them. The germline V gene encodes CDR1 LNHDA and CDR2 SQIVND (reference sequence). The whole variable domain, remainder taken from reference TRBV19 and TRBJ1-2, is DGGITQSPKYLFRKEGQNVTLSCEQNLNHDAMYWYRQDPGQGLRLIYYSQIVNDFQKGDIAEGYSVSREKKESFPLTVTSAQKNPTAFYLCASSMDLIYGYTFGSGTRLTVV.

The gene calls are TRBV28 and TRBJ2-1; 12 bases map to TRBD2. J was trimmed by 9 bases and V by 5 bases; bases with no gene match: 11. The length of the CDR3 is 16 residues. The germline V gene encodes CDR1 MDHEN and CDR2 SYDVKM. The CDR3 spells CASSRRLAGVRGEQFF. The CDR3 region has the DNA TGTGCCAGCAGTCGGAGACTAGCGGGAGTTCGGGGTGAGCAGTTCTTC. Combining the CDR3 with reference TRBV28 and TRBJ2-1 gives the whole variable domain DVKVTQSSRYLVKRTGEKVFLECVQDMDHENMFWYRQDPGLGLRLIYFSYDVKMKEKGDIPEGYSVSREKKERFSLILESASTNQTSMYLCASSRRLAGVRGEQFFGPGTRLTVL.

The J gene is TRBJ2-1, the V gene TRBV24-1; 12 bases agree with TRBD2. Germline assignment: CDR1 KGHDR and CDR2 SFDVKD. Trimming at V came to 1 base and at J to 6 bases, leaving 6 bases not matched to a gene. The CDR3 is made up of 17 amino acids. The DNA of the CDR3 is TGTGCCACCAGTGATTTCTCTAAGACTAGCGGGAGCAATGAGCAGTTCTTC. Translated, it gives CATSDFSKTSGSNEQFF.

This clonotype was observed a few times. The gene calls are TRBV12-3 or TRBV12-4 and TRBJ1-1; 9 bases map to TRBD1. V gave up 3 bases and J gave up 5 bases; unmatched junction bases: 4. The CDR3 is 14 residues long. The CDR3 reads CASSFRDRETEAFF. CDR3 nucleotide sequence: TGTGCCAGCAGTTTCCGGGACAGGGAGACTGAAGCTTTCTTT.

This clonotype was found a few times. CDR3 sequence (DNA): TGTGCCAGCAGCCAGGGGTCCTACGAGCAGTACTTC. This encodes CASSQGSYEQYF. This rearrangement joins TRBV3-1 to TRBJ2-7, with D unresolved. V was shortened by 3 bases and J by 1 base, with 4 bases between the two germline ends. CDR3 length: 12 residues. Germline V gene lookup returns CDR1 LGHDT and CDR2 YNNKEL (reference sequence).

The chain employs TRBV19 and TRBJ2-1; 9 nucleotides match TRBD2. The V and J ends lost 4 bases and 7 bases, in that order; junction bases with no gene match: 5. The CDR3 is made up of 14 amino acids. CDR1 is LNHDA and CDR2 is SQIVND in the germline V gene (reference sequence). The CDR3 nucleotides read TGTGCCAGTAGTAAGGGACTAGCCTCTAATGAGCAGTTCTTC. Translating gives CASSKGLASNEQFF.

In its sample, this clonotype was seen a few times. The rearrangement joins TRBV20-1 to TRBJ1-1; possibly TRBD1 for D (5 bases). The CDR3 sequence is 14 residues long. Per germline, CDR1 DFQATT and CDR2 SNEGSKA (reference sequence). Trimming took 3 bases from V and 0 from J, leaving 11 bases between them. CDR3 DNA sequence: TGCAGTGCTAGGAGACAGCCTATGAACACTGAAGCTTTCTTT. Translating it yields CSARRQPMNTEAFF.